These 20 T cell receptor beta chains came from one sample sequenced in a study of blood T cell repertoires in COVID-19. Repertoires were generated with immunoSEQ multiplex PCR, while TCRdb's copy carries only in-frame clones and drops some. The sample lists 45,000 to 60,000 clones, 78% seen once, with 14% to 15% in the top ten. The sample consisted of peripheral blood. These receptor sequences come from a human donor with active or convalescent COVID-19. The donor label of this sample is uncertain.

The genes are TRBV28 and TRBJ2-1; 7 bases align to TRBD2. J gave up 15 bases and V 5 bases, and 13 bases lay outside the gene matches. The CDR3 is 13 amino acids. CDR1 MDHEN and CDR2 SYDVKM come from the germline V gene. CDR3 loop: CASSAAGLPLGFF. CDR3 in DNA: TGTGCCAGCAGTGCAGCGGGACTCCCTCTCGGGTTCTTC.

The chain couples TRBV23-1 to TRBJ2-7; D remains ambiguous. TRBV23-1 is known as an ORF, though its function is uncertain. The CDR3 totals 14 residues. V was clipped by 4 bases and J by 0 bases, with 10 bases between them. DNA of the CDR3: TGCGCCAGCAGTCTACGGAGAAACTCCTACGAGCAGTACTTC. Protein product: CASSLRRNSYEQYF.

In its sample, this clone was seen a few times. The chain links TRBV5-1 to TRBJ2-1, with 13 nucleotides matching TRBD2. The germline V gene has CDR1 SGHRS and CDR2 YFSETQ. V dropped 4 bases and J dropped 6; count of bases not matched to a gene: 4. The CDR3 totals 15 residues. CDR3 sequence reads: CASSPRTSGSNEQFF. The CDR3 region has the DNA TGCGCCAGCAGCCCAAGGACTAGCGGGAGCAATGAGCAGTTCTTC.

CDR3 protein: CASSPRTPGNNSPLHF. As DNA, the CDR3 is TGTGCCAGCAGCCCACGGACCCCGGGGAATAATTCACCCCTCCACTTT. The J gene is TRBJ1-6, the V gene TRBV7-2; D call uncertain. Germline values: CDR1 SGHTA, CDR2 FQGNSA. V lost 5 bases, J lost 5 bases, and 16 bases lay in between. The CDR3 length is 16 residues.

The V call is TRBV10-1, the J call TRBJ2-1; 16 nucleotides align to TRBD2. J lost 8 bases, V lost 4 bases, and 2 bases had no gene match. Germline V gives CDR1 WNHNN, CDR2 SYGVQD (reference sequence). The CDR3 has 15 amino acids. This CDR3 is CASSVGTSGRDEQFF. For the CDR3, the DNA is TGCGCCAGCAGTGTCGGGACTAGCGGGAGGGATGAGCAGTTCTTC.

The rearrangement uses TRBV5-6 and TRBJ2-2; no firm D call. Germline loops: CDR1 SGHDT, CDR2 YYEEEE. Between the trimmed V and J ends, which lost 10 bases and 0 bases, there was a span of 13 bases. The CDR3 is 14 amino acids. The CDR3 DNA sequence: TGTGCCGGTTGGAAGACACCGAACACCGGGGAGCTGTTTTTT. Amino acids: CAGWKTPNTGELFF.

The chain links TRBV11-3 to TRBJ2-3, with TRBD2 matching over 9 bases. The CDR3 is 16 amino acids. Trimming cost V 1 base and J 6 bases; bases outside gene matches: 8. Germline V gene data show CDR1 as SGHNT and CDR2 as YENEEA. In DNA, the CDR3 is TGTGCCAGCAGCTTAGGTCTAGCGGGAAATAGCGATACGCAGTATTTT. It codes for CASSLGLAGNSDTQYF.

The genes are TRBV6-5 and TRBJ1-4; maybe TRBD1 (5 bases). The V end was cut by 8 bases, the J end by 8 bases, with 15 bases between. Germline V gene sequence: CDR1 MNHEY, CDR2 SVGAGI. The CDR3 length is 13 residues. CDR3 coding DNA: TGTGCCAGCCCAGGGATAGTCGACGAAAAACTGTTTTTT. Protein sequence: CASPGIVDEKLFF.

The chain joins TRBV29-1 to TRBJ2-3; 7 bases agree with TRBD1. The CDR3 has 13 residues. Germline V lookup: CDR1 SQVTM, CDR2 ANQGSEA. The V segment lost 7 bases and the J segment 1 base; nucleotides outside the gene matches: 5. For the CDR3, the DNA is TGCAGCGAAATCACAGGGGGCACAGATACGCAGTATTTT. It translates to CSEITGGTDTQYF.

This clone came up once. The chain is built from TRBV27 and TRBJ1-2; D gene unclear. Germline-derived CDR1 and CDR2 are MNHEY and SMNVEV (reference sequence). Trimming left V 4 bases short and J 0 bases short, with 15 bases between. The CDR3 is 16 amino acids. CDR3 region: CASSSHHTQANYGYTF. In DNA form, the CDR3 reads TGTGCCAGCAGTTCCCACCACACCCAAGCTAACTATGGCTACACCTTC.

Details on this clone: The same CDR3 can be traced to other DNA sequences in this sample. V is TRBV7-2 and J is TRBJ2-1; no clear D. Per germline, CDR1 SGHTA and CDR2 FQGNSA. Trimming took 1 base from V and 3 from J, leaving 10 bases between them. This CDR3 is 15 amino acids long. The CDR3 region is CASSLGGGLYNEQFF. In DNA form, the CDR3 reads TGTGCCAGCAGCTTAGGAGGCGGTCTCTACAATGAGCAGTTCTTC.

The V and J genes are TRBV7-2 and TRBJ2-7; 7 bases match TRBD1. With 7 bases clipped from V and 5 bases from J, the junction kept 11 bases outside the gene matches. CDR1 is SGHTA and CDR2 is FQGNSA in the germline V gene. CDR3 length: 14 residues. CDR3 loop: CASTFADRVHEQYF. For the CDR3, the DNA is TGTGCCAGCACCTTCGCCGACAGGGTGCACGAGCAGTACTTC.

The CDR3 bases are TGTGCCAGCAGTGACAGGGGGAACACTGAAGCTTTCTTT. Translated, it gives CASSDRGNTEAFF. The chain is built from TRBV27 and TRBJ1-1, with 8 bases aligning to TRBD1. CDR1 MNHEY and CDR2 SMNVEV come from the germline V gene (reference sequence). The CDR3 consists of 13 residues. J lost 1 base, V lost 5 bases, and 0 bases had no gene match.

V is TRBV30 and J is TRBJ2-7; 10 bases are shared with TRBD1. CDR1 is GTSNPN and CDR2 is SVGIG in the germline V gene (reference sequence). V trimming: 1 base; J trimming: 7 bases; junction bases outside the gene matches: 10. CDR3 length equals 15 residues. The CDR3 loop is CAWSGGDRGRREQYF. DNA for the CDR3: TGTGCCTGGAGTGGTGGGGACAGGGGCCGAAGGGAGCAGTACTTC.

Only a few counts were recorded for this clone. The J gene is TRBJ2-7, the V gene TRBV6-5, with D hard to call. The germline gives CDR1 MNHEY, CDR2 SVGAGI. CDR3 length: 12 amino acids. The germline V and J ends were trimmed by 6 bases and 7 bases, with 13 bases remaining between them. The CDR3 loop is CASSRGESEQYF. The CDR3 DNA reads TGTGCCAGCAGCCGCGGAGAGAGTGAGCAGTACTTC.

This clone came up once. The chain joins TRBV3-1 (or the pseudogene TRBV3-2) to TRBJ1-2, with unresolved D. This CDR3 has 13 residues. Germline loops: CDR1 LGHDT, CDR2 YNNKEL (reference sequence). V was clipped by 4 bases and J by 4 bases, with 10 bases between them. CDR3 protein: CASSPNGVYGYTF. The DNA of the CDR3 is TGTGCCAGCAGCCCCAACGGGGTCTATGGCTACACCTTC.

The chain combines TRBV28 with TRBJ1-2; no definite D call. This CDR3 is 13 amino acids long. V was cut by 3 bases and J by 4 bases, with 9 bases left in between. Looked up from germline, CDR1 is MDHEN and CDR2 is SYDVKM. CDR3 sequence (DNA): TGTGCCAGCAGTTTTGCGGTCTCCTATGGCTACACCTTC. This sequence encodes CASSFAVSYGYTF.

The chain couples TRBV30 to TRBJ1-4; the D is unclear. The V gene lost 2 bases and the J gene lost 1 base, with 14 bases spanning the gap. The CDR3 consists of 16 residues. Per the germline V gene, CDR1 is GTSNPN and CDR2 is SVGIG (reference sequence). The CDR3 DNA is TGTGCCTGGAGTAGCCCCGGACGGGAAACTAATGAAAAACTGTTTTTT. Protein sequence: CAWSSPGRETNEKLFF.

The chain links TRBV6-4 to TRBJ2-1; 9 nucleotides match TRBD1. This CDR3 comprises 16 residues. After removal of 2 bases from V and 3 bases from J, the junction contained 5 bases not matched to a gene. Germline loops: CDR1 MRHNA, CDR2 SNTAGT. CDR3 loop: CASSDGGTGYYNEQFF. The DNA of the CDR3 is TGTGCCAGCAGTGACGGGGGGACAGGGTACTACAATGAGCAGTTCTTC.

The gene calls are TRBV4-1 and TRBJ2-4; D is possibly TRBD2 (5 bases). Germline V gives CDR1 MGHRA, CDR2 YSYEKL. Trimming left V 4 bases short and J 5 bases short, with 9 bases between. This CDR3 is 13 amino acids long. The CDR3 sequence: CASSPGAENIQYF. The CDR3 DNA reads as TGCGCCAGCAGCCCTGGAGCGGAAAACATTCAGTACTTC.